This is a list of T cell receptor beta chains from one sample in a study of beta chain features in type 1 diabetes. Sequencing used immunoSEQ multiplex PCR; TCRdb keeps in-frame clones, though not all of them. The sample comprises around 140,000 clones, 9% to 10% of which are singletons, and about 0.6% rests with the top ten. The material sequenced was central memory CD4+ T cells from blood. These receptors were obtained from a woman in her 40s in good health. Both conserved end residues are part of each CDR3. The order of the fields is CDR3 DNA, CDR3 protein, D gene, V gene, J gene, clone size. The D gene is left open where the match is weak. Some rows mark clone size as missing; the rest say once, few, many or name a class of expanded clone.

TGTGCCAGCAGGATACTGACAGGGACCTCCTACGAGCAGTACTTC,CASRILTGTSYEQYF,TRBD1,TRBV11-2,TRBJ2-7,.
TGTGCCAGCAGCCGAGGGGCTAGCGAAGTGGGGAAAACCGGGGAGCTGTTTTTT,CASSRGASEVGKTGELFF,.,TRBV7-8,TRBJ2-2,few
TGTGCCAGCAGTTTGCCGACAGGGGGCCGATCACCCCTCCACTTT,CASSLPTGGRSPLHF,TRBD1,TRBV28,TRBJ1-6,few
TGCGCCAGCAGCCTTGGAGGGGTTGGGACTGAAGCTTTCTTT,CASSLGGVGTEAFF,.,TRBV4-3,TRBJ1-1,few
TGTGCCACCAGCAGGGCCCGCAGGGAACCCTTCCTTAACTATGGCTACACCTTC,CATSRARREPFLNYGYTF,.,TRBV15,TRBJ1-2,few
TGTGCCAGCAGAAGGACAGGAGAGACCCAGTACTTC,CASRRTGETQYF,TRBD1,TRBV7-9,TRBJ2-5,.
TGCGCCAGCAGCCCCGGGGGGGGTGGGGCAGATACGCAGTATTTT,CASSPGGGGADTQYF,TRBD2,TRBV5-1,TRBJ2-3,.
TGTGCCAGCAGTCCCACCGACAGGGGTGGTGAAGCTTTCTTT,CASSPTDRGGEAFF,TRBD1,TRBV6-5,TRBJ1-1,few
TGTGCCAGCAGCCCACCCCCCGGGACAGACAATGAGCAGTTCTTC,CASSPPPGTDNEQFF,TRBD1,TRBV5-4,TRBJ2-1,few
TGTGCCAGCAGCTCACCCTTTAGCGGGGGGCTGAACAAATTTGAGCAGTTCTTC,CASSSPFSGGLNKFEQFF,TRBD2,TRBV7-9,TRBJ2-1,few
TGTGCCACCAGCAGAGTACTGGACAGGGACTACTATGGCTACACCTTC,CATSRVLDRDYYGYTF,TRBD1,TRBV15,TRBJ1-2,.
TGCGCCAGCAGCCAAACGGGCGCGGGACAGGGATACGAGCAGTACTTC,CASSQTGAGQGYEQYF,TRBD1,TRBV4-3,TRBJ2-7,once
TGCGCCAGCAGTCGAGGGGGACTGAACACTGAAGCTTTCTTT,CASSRGGLNTEAFF,.,TRBV5-1,TRBJ1-1,once
TGTGCCACCAGCAAAGGACTAAACACAGATACGCAGTATTTT,CATSKGLNTDTQYF,.,TRBV15,TRBJ2-3,few
TGTGCCAGCAGTCTGGACAGTACCTACGAGCAGTACTTC,CASSLDSTYEQYF,.,TRBV6-1,TRBJ2-7,.
TGTGCCAGCAGTCCGGATAGACAGGGATGGGAGCAGTACTTC,CASSPDRQGWEQYF,TRBD1,TRBV27,TRBJ2-7,few
TGTGCCAGTAGCCGTAAAATGAACACTGAAGCTTTCTTT,CASSRKMNTEAFF,.,TRBV19,TRBJ1-1,few
TGTGCCAGCAGCCCCCTGGACAGGGAAGCAAAGACCCAGTACTTC,CASSPLDREAKTQYF,TRBD1,TRBV14,TRBJ2-5,.
TGTGCCAGTAGTATAGCCACAGGGAACATGAACACTGAAGCTTTCTTT,CASSIATGNMNTEAFF,.,TRBV19,TRBJ1-1,few
TGTGCCTCAGCGGTTCGTACACACGCAGATACGCAGTATTTT,CASAVRTHADTQYF,.,TRBV6-5,TRBJ2-3,.
TGTGCCAGCAGCTTAGGCGGATTGCGGGCAGATACGCAGTATTTT,CASSLGGLRADTQYF,.,TRBV7-9,TRBJ2-3,.
TGTGCCATCAGTAGACTAGCGGGGAGCCAAGAGACCCAGTACTTC,CAISRLAGSQETQYF,TRBD2,TRBV10-3,TRBJ2-5,.
TGTGCCAGCAGTTCGCGGTCCGCATCCTCTAACTATGGCTACACCTTC,CASSSRSASSNYGYTF,.,TRBV27,TRBJ1-2,.
TGCGCCAGCAGCCCGGAGACAGGGTCGAACACTGAAGCTTTCTTT,CASSPETGSNTEAFF,TRBD1,TRBV5-1,TRBJ1-1,few
TGTGCCAGCGAGGGAGTAGCGGGGGGCCCCTACAATGAGCAGTTCTTC,CASEGVAGGPYNEQFF,TRBD2,TRBV19,TRBJ2-1,few
TGTGCCAGCAGCCGAACCGAGGGGGCGTTCCGAGAGACCCAGTACTTC,CASSRTEGAFRETQYF,TRBD1,TRBV5-4,TRBJ2-5,.
TGTGCCAGCAGCTCAGACGGGGATAGCAATCAGCCCCAGCATTTT,CASSSDGDSNQPQHF,.,TRBV11-2,TRBJ1-5,few